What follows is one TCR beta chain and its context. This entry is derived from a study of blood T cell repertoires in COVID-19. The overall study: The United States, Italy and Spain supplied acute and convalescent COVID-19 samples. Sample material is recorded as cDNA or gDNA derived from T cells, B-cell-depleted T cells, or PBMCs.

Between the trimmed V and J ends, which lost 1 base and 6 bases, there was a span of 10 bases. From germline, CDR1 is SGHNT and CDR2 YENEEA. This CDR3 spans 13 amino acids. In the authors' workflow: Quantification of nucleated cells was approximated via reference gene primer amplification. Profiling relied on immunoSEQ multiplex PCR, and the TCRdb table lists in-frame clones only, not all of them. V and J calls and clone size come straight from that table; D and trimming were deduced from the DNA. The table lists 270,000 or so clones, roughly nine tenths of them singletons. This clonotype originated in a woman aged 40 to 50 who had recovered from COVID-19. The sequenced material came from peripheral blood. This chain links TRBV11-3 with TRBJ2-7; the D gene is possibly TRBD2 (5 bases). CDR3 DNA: TGTGCCAGCAGCTTAGGGCTAGCCTCCGAGCAGTACGTC. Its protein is CASSLGLASEQYV.